This T cell receptor (beta chain) was recovered during a study of blood T cells in healthy people across ages. Donation came from healthy Caucasian individuals in Russia who were aged 6 to 90. Every sample gave at least 5 micrograms of total RNA when it was extracted. V was cut by 0 bases and J by 5 bases, with 10 bases left in between. The CDR3 runs 13 residues. The germline gives CDR1 SQVTM, CDR2 ANQGSEA. For this clonotype: Its specificity is not known.

Sample-barcoded 5' priming and a J-beta primer mix drove a second PCR of about 6 to 12 cycles. Each cDNA molecule was tagged by a template-switch adaptor with 12 random nucleotides. TCRdb called the 5' RACE reads again in MiXCR, with one record for every CDR3 protein. The sample lists over 1,200,000 distinct CDR3 sequences; around 59% were seen once. Study-level results: Observed TCR beta diversity showed a strong correlation with the percentage of naive T cells as measured by flow cytometry.

The sequenced sample consisted of blood. The genes are TRBV29-1 and TRBJ2-5; D may be TRBD1 (6 bases). The TCR originated in a man in his late teens or twenties in good health. The CDR3 nucleotides are TGCAGCGTTGAAGAAGGGGGACGGGAGACCCAGTACTTC. It is translated as CSVEEGGRETQYF. Using reference TRBV29-1 and TRBJ2-5 for the parts outside the CDR3, the full variable domain is SAVISQKPSRDICQRGTSLTIQCQVDSQVTMMFWYRQQPGQSLTLIATANQGSEATYESGFVIDKFPISRPNLTFSTLTVSNMSPEDSSIYLCSVEEGGRETQYFGPGTRLLVL.